The 16 T cell receptor beta chains listed next were all sequenced from one sample in a study of regulatory T cells in long-lasting Graves disease. Sequencing libraries for TCR beta were prepared with iRepertoire HTBI primers and Arm-PCR of CDR3 regions. TCRdb processed the multiplex PCR reads anew with MiXCR; each CDR3 protein has one entry. Of about 660,000 distinct CDR3 sequences listed, 30% were seen once; the top ten hold under 55%. The time point here: persistent/refractory GD, antithyroid drugs over 5 years with positive TRAb. Researchers made the TCR library from RNA that was extracted from PBMCs. Material: peripheral blood mononuclear cells (PBMCs), obtained when the disease was refractory, from a patient treated with antithyroid drugs. These receptors came from a female donor with Graves disease.

The chain couples TRBV28 to TRBJ1-5; D perhaps matches TRBD1 (6 bases). Trimming left V 8 bases short and J 3 bases short, with 14 bases between. This CDR3 region has 14 residues. Germline V lookup: CDR1 MDHEN, CDR2 SYDVKM. DNA of the CDR3: TGTGCCAGCCGGCAACAGGGTTTCAATCAGCCCCAGCATTTT. This gives the protein CASRQQGFNQPQHF.

This clonotype was picked up a small number of times. The V call is TRBV19, the J call TRBJ2-5; the match to TRBD1 covers 12 bases. The CDR3 runs 15 residues. J lost 5 bases, V lost 4 bases, and 5 bases had no gene match. CDR1 is LNHDA and CDR2 is SQIVND in the germline V gene (reference sequence). The DNA of the CDR3 is TGTGCCAGTAGTACGACCGGGACAGGGGGCGAGACCCAGTACTTC. Its translation is CASSTTGTGGETQYF.

The chain couples TRBV15 to TRBJ1-5; TRBD1 matches 10 bases. Germline V gene sequence: CDR1 LNHNV, CDR2 YYDKDF (reference sequence). The CDR3 has 15 amino acids. The junction had 3 bases not matched to a gene; V was cut back by 1 base and J by 6 bases. CDR3 sequence reads: CATSRAGTGVQPQHF. The DNA of the CDR3 is TGTGCCACCAGCAGAGCCGGGACAGGGGTTCAGCCCCAGCATTTT. The variable domain in full, completed from reference TRBV15 and TRBJ1-5, reads DAMVIQNPRYQVTQFGKPVTLSCSQTLNHNVMYWYQQKSSQAPKLLFHYYDKDFNNEADTPDNFQSRRPNTSFCFLDIRSPGLGDTAMYLCATSRAGTGVQPQHFGDGTRLSIL.

The count of this clonotype is one. V usage is TRBV7-9 and J usage is TRBJ1-1; 9 nucleotides match TRBD1. Trimming at V came to 5 bases and at J to 0 bases, leaving 4 bases not matched to a gene. CDR1 is SEHNR, CDR2 FQNEAQ, per germline (reference sequence). The CDR3 covers 15 residues. This CDR3 reads CASSGTGGVNTEAFF. CDR3 sequence (DNA): TGTGCCAGCAGCGGAACAGGGGGCGTGAACACTGAAGCTTTCTTT.

This clonotype occurred a few times. V and J are TRBV12-3 or TRBV12-4 and TRBJ2-1; TRBD2 aligns across 7 bases. The CDR3 is 13 amino acids. The V and J ends lost 9 bases and 0 bases, in that order; junction bases with no gene match: 2. The CDR3 reads CASGTNSYNEQFF. The CDR3 coding sequence is TGTGCCAGTGGGACTAACTCCTACAATGAGCAGTTCTTC.

This clonotype was counted between two and nine times. This sequence joins TRBV6-2 or TRBV6-3 and TRBJ1-3; TRBD1 aligns across 8 bases. This CDR3 comprises 15 residues. In germline, CDR1 is MNHEY, CDR2 SVGEGT. Trimming at V came to 5 bases and at J to 3 bases, leaving 6 bases not matched to a gene. The CDR3 DNA sequence: TGTGCCAGCAGTACTGGACAGGGCCATGGAAACACCATATATTTT. It translates to CASSTGQGHGNTIYF.

This clonotype has only a few counts. This chain joins TRBV6-9 and TRBJ1-1, with TRBD1 as a possible D gene (6 bases). Trimming cost V 3 bases and J 9 bases, with 17 bases left between them. Per germline, CDR1 MNHGY and CDR2 SVAAGI. This CDR3 contains 14 residues. The CDR3 coding sequence is TGTGCCAGCAGTTACCAGGGGTCGACAGAGAAAGCTTTCTTT. This codes for CASSYQGSTEKAFF.

The chain links TRBV7-3 to TRBJ2-2; tentatively, D is TRBD2 (5 bases). Trimming shortened V by 4 bases and J by 0 bases, and 21 bases separated the two germline ends. The length of the CDR3 is 19 residues. Germline-derived CDR1 and CDR2 are SGHTA and FQGTGA. For the CDR3, the DNA is TGTGCCAGCAGCTCAAGCCCCCCTAGGTTCGGGACGAACACCGGGGAGCTGTTTTTT. Its translation: CASSSSPPRFGTNTGELFF.

This clonotype has at least ten counts. The J gene is TRBJ1-2, the V gene TRBV28, with TRBD1 identical over 8 bases. This CDR3 is 15 amino acids long. V lost 7 bases, J lost 1 base, and 8 bases stayed unmatched. Germline V gives CDR1 MDHEN, CDR2 SYDVKM. The CDR3 here is CASNSGGRGNYGYTF. The CDR3 nucleotides are TGTGCCAGCAATTCAGGGGGCAGGGGTAACTATGGCTACACCTTC.

The gene calls are TRBV19 and TRBJ1-5; D unresolved. Germline-derived CDR1 and CDR2 are LNHDA and SQIVND (reference sequence). This CDR3 comprises 14 residues. V lost 7 bases, J lost 6 bases, and 16 bases lay in between. In nucleotides, the CDR3 is TGTGCCAGTATCTCTTGGGGTTCAGGTCAGCCCCAGCATTTT. It translates to CASISWGSGQPQHF.

In the case of this clonotype: At one end the junction does not follow the germline gene, possibly because of a read error. The chain uses TRBV7-3 and TRBJ2-1; TRBD2 is a possible D gene (6 bases). CDR3 length equals 16 residues. Germline assignment: CDR1 SGHTA and CDR2 FQGTGA. CDR3 bases: TGTGCCAGCAGCTTAGGGGACTCTTCCAACTACAATGAACAGTTCTTC. Protein sequence: CASSLGDSSNYNEQFF.

About this clonotype: Since a much larger clone is just one base distant, this may be a read error. This chain joins TRBV2 and TRBJ2-7, with 7 positions matching TRBD2. The CDR3 runs to 16 residues. Germline V lookup: CDR1 SNHLY, CDR2 FYNNEI. CDR3 DNA sequence: TGTGCCAGCAGTGTGGGAAGGGCTAGCGGCCGATACGAGCGGTACTTC. This encodes CASSVGRASGRYERYF.

Many counts were recorded for this clonotype. This chain uses TRBV5-5 with TRBJ2-7, with D hard to call. The CDR3 has 14 amino acids. V dropped 0 bases and J dropped 2 bases, with 9 bases sitting between them. Germline-derived CDR1 and CDR2 are SGHKS and YYEKEE (reference sequence). The CDR3 spells CASSLGLLTYEQYF. The DNA of the CDR3 is TGTGCCAGCAGCTTGGGACTGCTTACCTACGAGCAGTACTTC.

In its sample, this clonotype was seen a few times. The chain carries TRBV6-5 and TRBJ1-6; no reliable D call. Trimming cost V 0 bases and J 7 bases, with 13 bases left between them. This CDR3 has 16 amino acids. The germline V gene encodes CDR1 MNHEY and CDR2 SVGAGI. The CDR3 sequence: CASSYSGLSGNSPLHF. CDR3 bases: TGTGCCAGCAGTTACTCAGGCCTTTCGGGAAATTCACCCCTCCACTTT.

The chain combines TRBV5-5 with TRBJ2-1; 7 bases line up with TRBD2. Germline CDR1 SGHKS, CDR2 YYEKEE (reference sequence). The CDR3 loop spans 14 amino acids. The V gene end was trimmed by 5 bases and the J gene end by 6 bases; junction bases not matched to a gene: 8. The CDR3 loop reads CASRGEGRSNEQFF. CDR3 sequence (DNA): TGTGCCAGCAGGGGGGAGGGTAGGTCCAATGAGCAGTTCTTC.

The gene calls are TRBV14 and TRBJ1-2; TRBD1 agrees at 7 bases. J lost 4 bases, V lost 0 bases, and 11 bases had no gene match. Looked up from germline, CDR1 is SGHDN and CDR2 is FVKESK. This CDR3 has 17 amino acids. The CDR3, as DNA: TGTGCCAGCAGCCAAGAACCCGGGACAGTAGCTACCTATGGCTACACCTTC. Residues: CASSQEPGTVATYGYTF.